The source of this T cell receptor beta chain is a study of beta chain features in type 1 diabetes. Findings and caveats of the study: For type 1 diabetes patients, VDJ junctions showed fewer insertions and more deletions. Amplification by PCR could prefer shorter templates, with the same effect in patients and controls. Across patients, naive, central memory and Treg TCRB repertoires exhibited apparently greater similarity than was observed across healthy donors.

Sequencing targeted expressed TCRB transcripts, as all isolated RNA had been reverse transcribed. Each sample of naive, central memory or regulatory T cells had, on average, approximately 3.5 million reads. TCRdb keeps only in-frame clones here, not all; method: immunoSEQ multiplex PCR. The sample shows over 350,000 clones, less than 15% of them seen only once. Regarding this clone: Its antigen remains unidentified.

In germline, CDR1 is MNHEY, CDR2 SVGAGI. Trimming stripped 2 bases from V and 1 base from J, with 14 bases between. The CDR3 is made up of 16 amino acids. Sequences were obtained from naive CD4+ T cells from blood. This TCR came from a woman in her late teens or twenties in good health. The chain couples TRBV6-5 to TRBJ1-1, with D unclear. The CDR3 sequence: CASSYPGGDRNTEAFF. The CDR3 DNA is TGTGCCAGCAGTTACCCCGGCGGGGATCGGAACACTGAAGCTTTCTTT.